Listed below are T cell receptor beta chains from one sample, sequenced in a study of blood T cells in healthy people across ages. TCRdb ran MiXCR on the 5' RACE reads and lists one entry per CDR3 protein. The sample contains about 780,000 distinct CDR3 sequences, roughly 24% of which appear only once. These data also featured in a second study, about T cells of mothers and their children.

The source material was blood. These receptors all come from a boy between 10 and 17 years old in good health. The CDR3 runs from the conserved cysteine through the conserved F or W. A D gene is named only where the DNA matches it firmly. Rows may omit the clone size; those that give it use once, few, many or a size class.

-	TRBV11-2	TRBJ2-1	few	TGTGCCAGCAGCTTATTCCAGGGCTCAAACCACTACAATGAGCAGTTCTTC	CASSLFQGSNHYNEQFF
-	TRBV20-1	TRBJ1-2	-	TGCAGTGCAGACCCCCAGGGATTTAACTATGGCTACACCTTC	CSADPQGFNYGYTF
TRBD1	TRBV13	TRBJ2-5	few	TGTGCCAGCAGCTGGGACGACAGGGAAGAGACCCAGTACTTC	CASSWDDREETQYF
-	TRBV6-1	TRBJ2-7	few	TGTGCCAGCAGTGGACAGGCGGGAACCTACGAGCAGTACTTC	CASSGQAGTYEQYF
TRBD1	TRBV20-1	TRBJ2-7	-	TGCAGTGCTAAAAGGATGGGACAGAACTACGAGCAGTACTTC	CSAKRMGQNYEQYF
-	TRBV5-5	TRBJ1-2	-	TGTGCCAGCAGCTTGGGGATTGCTAACTATGGCTACACCTTC	CASSLGIANYGYTF
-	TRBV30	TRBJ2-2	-	TGTGCCTGGAATAATGGTCTCCGGACCGGGGAGCTGTTTTTT	CAWNNGLRTGELFF
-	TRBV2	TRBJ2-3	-	TGTGCCAGCAGCCCAACAGGAGGGGGGTTCACAGATACGCAGTATTTT	CASSPTGGGFTDTQYF
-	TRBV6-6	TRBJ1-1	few	TGTGCCAGCGGAGCAGCTGAAGCTTTCTTT	CASGAAEAFF
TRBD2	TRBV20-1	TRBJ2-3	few	TGCAGCTCCACTAGCGGGGGAATCGATACGCAGTATTTT	CSSTSGGIDTQYF
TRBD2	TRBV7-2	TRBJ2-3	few	TGTGCCAGCAGCGTAGGACTAGCAGCAGATACGCAGTATTTT	CASSVGLAADTQYF
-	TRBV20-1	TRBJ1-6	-	TGCAGTGCTAGAGATCCGGGTGGAAGGGATTCACCCCTCCACTTT	CSARDPGGRDSPLHF
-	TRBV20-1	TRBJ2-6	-	TGCAGTGCTAGAGATACGGCAGGGTACGGGGCTGGGGCCAACGTCCTGACTTTC	CSARDTAGYGAGANVLTF
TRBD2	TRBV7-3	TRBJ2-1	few	TGTGCCAGCAGCTTAGGGGGGGTATTTGAGCAGTTCTTC	CASSLGGVFEQFF
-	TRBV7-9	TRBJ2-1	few	TGTGCCAGCAGCTCACAGGACCCTAGCTCCTACAATGAGCAGTTCTTC	CASSSQDPSSYNEQFF